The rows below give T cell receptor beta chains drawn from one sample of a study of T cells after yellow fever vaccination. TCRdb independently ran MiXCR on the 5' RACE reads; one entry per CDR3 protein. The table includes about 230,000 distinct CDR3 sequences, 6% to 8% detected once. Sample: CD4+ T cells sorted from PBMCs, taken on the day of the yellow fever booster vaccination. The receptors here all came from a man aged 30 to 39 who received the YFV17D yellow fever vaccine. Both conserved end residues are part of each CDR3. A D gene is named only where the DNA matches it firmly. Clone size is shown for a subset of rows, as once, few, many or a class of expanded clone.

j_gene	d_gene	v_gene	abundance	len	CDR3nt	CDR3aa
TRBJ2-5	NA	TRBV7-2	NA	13	TGTGCCAGCAGCCGGACTTTCCAAGAGACCCAGTACTTC	CASSRTFQETQYF
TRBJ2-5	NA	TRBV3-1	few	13	TGTGCCAGCAGCCAAGATAGAGCGGAGACCCAGTACTTC	CASSQDRAETQYF
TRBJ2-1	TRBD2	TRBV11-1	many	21	TGTGCCAGCAGCTTAAGGGGTGTTAGACTAGCGGTCCACCCGGGAACCAATGAGCAGTTCTTC	CASSLRGVRLAVHPGTNEQFF
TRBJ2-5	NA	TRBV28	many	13	TGTGCCAGCGGACAGTATTCGGTGGAGACCCAGTACTTC	CASGQYSVETQYF
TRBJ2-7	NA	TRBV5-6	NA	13	TGTGCCAGCGGCCACGGGGTGGGTAACGAGCAGTACTTC	CASGHGVGNEQYF
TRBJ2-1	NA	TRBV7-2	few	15	TGTGCCAGCAGCTTAGGGGGAGTGACCTACAATGAGCAGTTCTTC	CASSLGGVTYNEQFF
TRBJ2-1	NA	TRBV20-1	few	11	TGCAGTGCTCCGAGAGATGGTGAGCAGTTCTTC	CSAPRDGEQFF
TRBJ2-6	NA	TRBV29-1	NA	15	TGCAGCGTTCGCAACCGGGTTGGTGGGGCCAACGTCCTGACTTTC	CSVRNRVGGANVLTF
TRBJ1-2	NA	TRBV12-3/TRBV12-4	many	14	TGTGCCAGCAGTTTTATAGGGACTAACTATGGCTACACCTTC	CASSFIGTNYGYTF
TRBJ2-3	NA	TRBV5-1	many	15	TGCGCCAGCAGCTTGGGAGGGACCATAACAGATACGCAGTATTTT	CASSLGGTITDTQYF
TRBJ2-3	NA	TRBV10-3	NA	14	TGTGCCATCACGGGCCCTGGGAGCACAGATACGCAGTATTTT	CAITGPGSTDTQYF
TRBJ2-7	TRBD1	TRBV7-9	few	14	TGTGCCAGCAGCCTTAGGACAGGGGTATACGAGCAGTACTTC	CASSLRTGVYEQYF
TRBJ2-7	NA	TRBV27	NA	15	TGTGCCAGCAGTTTATCGGCCCCGACCTCCTACGAGCAGTACTTC	CASSLSAPTSYEQYF
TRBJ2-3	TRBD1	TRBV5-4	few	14	TGTGCCAGCAGTCGGGACAGGGTCACAGATACGCAGTATTTT	CASSRDRVTDTQYF
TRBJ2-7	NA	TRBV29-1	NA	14	TGCAGCGTTGGAGGTATCGGGAACTCCTACGAGCAGTACTTC	CSVGGIGNSYEQYF
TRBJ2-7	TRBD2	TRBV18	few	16	TGTGCCAGCTCACTTCGGACTAGCGGGAGGCGGAGCGAGCAGTACTTC	CASSLRTSGRRSEQYF
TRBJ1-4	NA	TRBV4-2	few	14	TGTGCCAGCAGCCCCGGTAAGACCGGGGAAAAACTGTTTTTT	CASSPGKTGEKLFF
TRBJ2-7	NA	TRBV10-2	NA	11	TGCGCCAGCAGGATGACAGGCGAGCAGTACTTC	CASRMTGEQYF
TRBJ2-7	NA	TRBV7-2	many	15	TGTGCCAGCAGCTTAATGGCCTTGCTAACCTACGAGCAGTACTTC	CASSLMALLTYEQYF
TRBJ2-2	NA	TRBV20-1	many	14	TGCAGTGCTAGAGGCGGGGCGAACACCGGGGAGCTGTTTTTT	CSARGGANTGELFF